This T cell receptor (beta chain) was profiled in a study of blood T cell repertoires in COVID-19. Across the whole study: There were acute and convalescent COVID-19 samples, and they came from the United States, Italy and Spain. PBMCs, B-cell-depleted T cells, or T cells were the source of the cDNA or gDNA that made up the material.

V was cut by 7 bases and J by 2 bases, with 13 bases left in between. CDR1 LNHDA and CDR2 SQIVND come from the germline V gene (reference sequence). The CDR3 covers 14 residues. In the authors' workflow: Estimated nucleated cell counts came from reference gene primer amplification. Libraries were prepared by immunoSEQ multiplex PCR; TCRdb keeps only in-frame clonotypes and omits some of them. The V and J calls and clone size were taken over from that table, and D and trimming were inferred from the DNA. This sample carries about 140,000 clones, roughly 85% of them seen once, and the ten largest clones take roughly 3.4%.

The chain has TRBV19 and TRBJ2-3; D is perhaps TRBD2 (7 bases). The receptor comes from a man between 60 and 70 years old with acute or convalescent COVID-19. Material: peripheral blood. The CDR3 DNA reads as TGTGCCAGTAAGAGAGGGGGGGTCACAGATACGCAGTATTTT. It encodes CASKRGGVTDTQYF.